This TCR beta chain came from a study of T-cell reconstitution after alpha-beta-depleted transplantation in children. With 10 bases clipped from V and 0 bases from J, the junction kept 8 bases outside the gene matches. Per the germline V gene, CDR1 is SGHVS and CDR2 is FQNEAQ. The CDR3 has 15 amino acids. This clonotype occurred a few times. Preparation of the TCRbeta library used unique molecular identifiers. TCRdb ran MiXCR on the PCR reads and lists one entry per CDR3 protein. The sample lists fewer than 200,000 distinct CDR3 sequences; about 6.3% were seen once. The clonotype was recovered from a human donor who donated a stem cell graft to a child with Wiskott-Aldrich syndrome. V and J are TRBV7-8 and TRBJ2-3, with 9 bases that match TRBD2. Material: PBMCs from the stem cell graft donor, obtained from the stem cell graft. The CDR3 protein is CANSLAGPSTDTQYF. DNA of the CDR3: TGTGCCAACTCACTAGCGGGTCCTAGCACAGATACGCAGTATTTT.